This is a list of T cell receptor beta chains from one sample in a study of T cell clonotyping in hematopoietic cell transplantation. Here immunoSEQ multiplex PCR was the method, and the copy in TCRdb shows in-frame clones only, minus some. There are some 28,000 clones in the sample; 82% occur only once, and about 1.8% lies in the top ten. The source material was peripheral blood mononuclear cells, sampled before stem cell transplant. Receptor source: a man aged 35 to 55 with acute myeloid leukemia. Some clones in this sample may be carry-over from other donors' samples. The CDR3 runs from the conserved cysteine through the conserved F or W. D genes are given only for firm matches. Rows give clone size only sometimes, using once, few, many, or a class for an expanded clone.

d_call	clone_size	v_call	j_call	cdr3_aa	cdr3_nt
NA	once	TRBV23-1	TRBJ1-1	CASSEGRVDTEAFF	TGCGCCAGCAGTGAGGGCAGGGTGGACACTGAAGCTTTCTTT
TRBD1	once	TRBV11-3	TRBJ2-3	CASSDARTSRGRTDTQYF	TGTGCCAGCAGCGACGCCCGGACGTCCAGGGGGCGCACAGATACGCAGTATTTT
NA	NA	TRBV18	TRBJ2-3	CASSPGGRVRDTQYF	TGTGCCAGCTCACCAGGGGGAAGGGTACGGGATACGCAGTATTTT
NA	NA	TRBV4-3	TRBJ1-2	CASSQGSGNYGYTF	TGCGCCAGCAGCCAGGGATCAGGGAACTATGGCTACACCTTC
TRBD1	NA	TRBV6-6	TRBJ1-1	CASSYGGTGTDRAFF	TGTGCCAGCAGTTACGGGGGGACAGGCACCGACAGAGCTTTCTTT
TRBD2	NA	TRBV27	TRBJ2-7	CASSLSRGGLHQSYEQYF	TGTGCCAGCAGTTTATCCCGGGGGGGCCTTCACCAATCCTACGAGCAGTACTTC
TRBD1	NA	TRBV30	TRBJ1-5	CAWSREWKGGHGNQPQHF	TGTGCCTGGAGTAGGGAGTGGAAAGGGGGCCATGGCAATCAGCCCCAGCATTTT
NA	NA	TRBV6-5	TRBJ1-1	CASSYDGELTEAFF	TGTGCCAGCAGTTACGACGGGGAGCTGACTGAAGCTTTCTTT
NA	NA	TRBV5-5	TRBJ1-5	CASSPIDRGLGQPQHF	TGTGCCAGCAGCCCAATTGACCGGGGACTTGGTCAGCCCCAGCATTTT
TRBD2	NA	TRBV11-3	TRBJ2-7	CASSPTSGTYEQYF	TGTGCCAGCAGCCCGACTAGCGGGACCTACGAGCAGTACTTC
NA	NA	TRBV5-1	TRBJ2-1	CASSLEGGQNEQFF	TGCGCCAGCAGCTTGGAGGGGGGGCAGAATGAGCAGTTCTTC
NA	NA	TRBV5-1	TRBJ1-1	CASSRTSTGTEAFF	TGCGCCAGCAGCCGGACATCGACCGGGACTGAAGCTTTCTTT
NA	once	TRBV6-5	TRBJ2-3	CASSYKHTDTQYF	TGTGCCAGCAGTTACAAACACACAGATACGCAGTATTTT
NA	NA	TRBV5-1	TRBJ2-5	CASSAQVSETQYF	TGCGCCAGCAGCGCACAGGTTTCAGAGACCCAGTACTTC